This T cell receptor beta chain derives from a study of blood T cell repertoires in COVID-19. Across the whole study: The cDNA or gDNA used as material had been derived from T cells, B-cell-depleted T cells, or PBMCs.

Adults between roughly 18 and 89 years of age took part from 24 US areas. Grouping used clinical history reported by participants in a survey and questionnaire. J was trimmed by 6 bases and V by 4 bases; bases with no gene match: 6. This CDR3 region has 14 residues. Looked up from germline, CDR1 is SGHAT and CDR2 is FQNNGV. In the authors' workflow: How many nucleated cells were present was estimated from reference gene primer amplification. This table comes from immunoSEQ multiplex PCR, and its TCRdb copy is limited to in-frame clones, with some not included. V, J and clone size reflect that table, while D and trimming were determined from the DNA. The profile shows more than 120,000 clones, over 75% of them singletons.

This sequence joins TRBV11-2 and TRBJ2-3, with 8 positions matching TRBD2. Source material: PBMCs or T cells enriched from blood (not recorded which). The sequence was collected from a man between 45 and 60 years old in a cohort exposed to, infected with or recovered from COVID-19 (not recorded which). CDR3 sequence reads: CASSYGLATDTQYF. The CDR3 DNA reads TGTGCCAGCAGCTATGGACTAGCAACGGATACGCAGTATTTT.